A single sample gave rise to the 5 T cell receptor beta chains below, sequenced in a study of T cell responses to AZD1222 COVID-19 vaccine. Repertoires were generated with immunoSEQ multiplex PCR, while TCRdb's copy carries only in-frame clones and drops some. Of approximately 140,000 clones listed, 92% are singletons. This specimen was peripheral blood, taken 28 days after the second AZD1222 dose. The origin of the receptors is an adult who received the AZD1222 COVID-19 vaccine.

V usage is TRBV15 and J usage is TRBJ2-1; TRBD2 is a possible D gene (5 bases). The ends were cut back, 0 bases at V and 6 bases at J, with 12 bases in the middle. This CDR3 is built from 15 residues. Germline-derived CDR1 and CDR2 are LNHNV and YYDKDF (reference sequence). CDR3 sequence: CATSRDPGWTNEQFF. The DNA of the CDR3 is TGTGCCACCAGCAGAGATCCGGGGTGGACCAATGAGCAGTTCTTC. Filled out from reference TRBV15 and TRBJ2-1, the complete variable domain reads DAMVIQNPRYQVTQFGKPVTLSCSQTLNHNVMYWYQQKSSQAPKLLFHYYDKDFNNEADTPDNFQSRRPNTSFCFLDIRSPGLGDTAMYLCATSRDPGWTNEQFFGPGTRLTVL.

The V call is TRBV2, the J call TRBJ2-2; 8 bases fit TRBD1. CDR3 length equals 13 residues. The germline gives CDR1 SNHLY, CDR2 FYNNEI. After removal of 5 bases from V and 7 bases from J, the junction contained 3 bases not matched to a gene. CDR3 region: CASSIGTGGELFF. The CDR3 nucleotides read TGTGCCAGCAGTATCGGGACAGGCGGGGAGCTGTTTTTT.

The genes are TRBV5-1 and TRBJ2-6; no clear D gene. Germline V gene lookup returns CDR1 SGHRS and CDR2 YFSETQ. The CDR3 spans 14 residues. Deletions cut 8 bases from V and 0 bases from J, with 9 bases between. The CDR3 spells CASTNSSGANVLTF. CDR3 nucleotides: TGCGCCAGTACAAACAGCTCTGGGGCCAACGTCCTGACTTTC.

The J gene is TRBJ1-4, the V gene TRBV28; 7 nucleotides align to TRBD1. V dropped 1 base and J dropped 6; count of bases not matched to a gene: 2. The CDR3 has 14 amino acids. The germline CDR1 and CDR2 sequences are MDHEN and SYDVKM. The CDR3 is CASSLSGGDEKLFF. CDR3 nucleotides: TGTGCCAGCAGTTTATCAGGGGGGGATGAAAAACTGTTTTTT.

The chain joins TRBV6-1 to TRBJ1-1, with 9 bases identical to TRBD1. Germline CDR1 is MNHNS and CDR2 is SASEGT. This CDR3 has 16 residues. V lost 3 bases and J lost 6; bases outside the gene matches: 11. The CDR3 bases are TGTGCCAGCAGTGAGCAGGGGGGACAGGGAGTTCCTGAAGCTTTCTTT. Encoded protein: CASSEQGGQGVPEAFF.